One sample yielded the 13 T cell receptor beta chains listed below, sequenced in a study of blood T cell repertoires in COVID-19. Produced via immunoSEQ multiplex PCR; TCRdb's table is partial and in-frame only. Among over 90,000 clones listed, 84% were seen once. The sample was peripheral blood. The receptors were gathered from a human donor in a cohort sampled during active COVID-19.

J is TRBJ2-7 and V is TRBV21-1; the table's TRBD2 call for D was not verified on the DNA. TRBV21-1 counts as a pseudogene. This CDR3 comprises 13 residues. The CDR3 sequence: CASSKVGVCEQYF. The CDR3 nucleotides read TGTGCCAGCAGCAAAGTTGGAGTTTGCGAGCAGTACTTC.

The chain joins TRBV9 to TRBJ2-2; no firm D call. CDR1 is SGDLS, CDR2 YYNGEE, per germline. Trimming stripped 1 base from V and 3 bases from J, with 10 bases between. The CDR3 has 15 residues. CDR3 bases: TGTGCCAGCAGCGTAAAGGCAGGCCACACCGGGGAGCTGTTTTTT. Amino acid sequence: CASSVKAGHTGELFF.

This clone showed up just a few times. The V call is TRBV19, the J call TRBJ2-7; 7 bases agree with TRBD2. The CDR3 totals 15 residues. CDR1 and CDR2 (germline): LNHDA, SQIVND (reference sequence). V lost 3 bases, J lost 2 bases, and 7 bases stayed unmatched. The CDR3 DNA reads TGTGCCAGTAGTATTTCCCTAGCGGCAGCCTACGAGCAGTACTTC. Translating gives CASSISLAAAYEQYF.

V gene TRBV5-4 combines with J gene TRBJ2-6; possible D gene TRBD2, 5 bases. The CDR3 has 17 amino acids. V was pared by 2 bases and J by 3 bases, with 15 bases between. Germline CDR1 is SGHNT and CDR2 is YYREEE (reference sequence). DNA for the CDR3: TGTGCCAGCAGCTTACGGAGGCCCGGCGGTGGGGCCAACGTCCTGACTTTC. Its translation is CASSLRRPGGGANVLTF.

The rearrangement links TRBV29-1 to TRBJ2-5; D call uncertain. V lost 6 bases and J 5 bases, leaving 13 bases between the germline ends. CDR3 size: 12 residues. Germline loops: CDR1 SQVTM, CDR2 ANQGSEA. The CDR3 DNA reads TGCAGCGTCCAGCCAACGGAGGAGACCCAGTACTTC. This sequence encodes CSVQPTEETQYF.

V is TRBV6-5 and J is TRBJ1-6, with TRBD1 identical over 9 bases. Germline values: CDR1 MNHEY, CDR2 SVGAGI. The CDR3 runs to 15 residues. V lost 7 bases to trimming and J lost 10 bases; unmatched junction nucleotides: 11. CDR3 protein: CASTARDRARSPLHF. The DNA for the CDR3 is TGTGCCAGCACCGCTCGGGACAGGGCTAGATCACCCCTCCACTTT.

This clone has just a few counts. The chain is built from TRBV7-6 and TRBJ2-1; the D gene is possibly TRBD1 (6 bases). Trimming shortened V by 1 base and J by 2 bases, and 9 bases separated the two germline ends. Germline assignment: CDR1 SGHVS and CDR2 FNYEAQ. This CDR3 comprises 15 residues. The CDR3 nucleotides are TGTGCCAGCAGCTTAGTCAGGGGAACCTACAATGAGCAGTTCTTC. It is translated as CASSLVRGTYNEQFF.

The chain is built from TRBV7-2 and TRBJ2-2, with D uncertain. The CDR3 spans 15 residues. The germline V gene has CDR1 SGHTA and CDR2 FQGNSA. V lost 1 base and J 2 bases, leaving 8 bases between the germline ends. The CDR3 coding sequence is TGTGCCAGCAGCTTAGATCTCTTCAACACCGGGGAGCTGTTTTTT. Translating it yields CASSLDLFNTGELFF.

This chain links TRBV3-1 (or the pseudogene TRBV3-2) with TRBJ1-2, with a tentative D call TRBD1 (6 bases). The CDR3 is made up of 15 amino acids. Looked up from germline, CDR1 is LGHDT and CDR2 is YNNKEL (reference sequence). V lost 1 base and J lost 5, with 14 bases in between. DNA for the CDR3: TGTGCCAGCAGCCAAGGGACAGCAGCCCTATATGGCTACACCTTC. Encoded protein: CASSQGTAALYGYTF.

The V call is TRBV3-1 (or the pseudogene TRBV3-2), the J call TRBJ1-4; 8 bases match TRBD1. Germline V gene lookup returns CDR1 LGHDT and CDR2 YNNKEL (reference sequence). V shed 4 bases and J 8 bases; nucleotides not matched to a gene: 9. The CDR3 contains 15 residues. DNA of the CDR3: TGTGCCAGCAGCCTCAACCAGGGGGCGGGAGAAAAACTGTTTTTT. It specifies CASSLNQGAGEKLFF.

The rearrangement links TRBV18 to TRBJ2-1, with a tentative D call TRBD2 (5 bases). V was shortened by 4 bases and J by 5 bases, with 12 bases between the two germline ends. The CDR3 length is 14 residues. CDR1 is KGHSH, CDR2 LQKENI, per germline. The CDR3 DNA reads TGTGCCAGCTCACTGAGCGGCACTGACAATGAGCAGTTCTTC. It translates to CASSLSGTDNEQFF.

The V gene is TRBV28, the J gene TRBJ1-1; TRBD1 is a possible D gene (5 bases). This CDR3 is built from 14 residues. V lost 10 bases and J 6 bases, leaving 21 bases between the germline ends. Germline V gene lookup returns CDR1 MDHEN and CDR2 SYDVKM. The CDR3 coding sequence is TGTGCCATCGACAAAGAAAGGGGTAACGCTGAAGCTTTCTTT. Protein sequence: CAIDKERGNAEAFF.

Only a few counts were recorded for this clone. J is TRBJ1-2 and V is TRBV7-6; 7 bases are a match to TRBD1. The junction had 8 bases not matched to a gene; V was cut back by 4 bases and J by 6 bases. This CDR3 spans 14 amino acids. Germline V gives CDR1 SGHVS, CDR2 FNYEAQ. CDR3 sequence (DNA): TGTGCCAGCAGCTCCCGGACAGGAGGCCATGGCTACACCTTC. It encodes CASSSRTGGHGYTF.